The rows below give T cell receptor beta chains drawn from one sample of a study of cytomegalovirus exposure and HLA in healthy donors. Assay: immunoSEQ multiplex PCR; the TCRdb copy retains only in-frame clones and omits some. Found here are some 170,000 clones, approximately 80% of them singletons; the top ten hold less than 10%. The source material was PBMCs. The receptors here all came from a man aged 18 to 30 in good health and CMV-seropositive. The CDR3 runs from the conserved cysteine through the conserved F or W. Each record gives: V gene, J gene, CDR3 protein.

TRBV7-8	TRBJ1-2	CASSLSGQGNYGYTF
TRBV18	TRBJ2-7	CASSPDSYEQYF
TRBV19	TRBJ1-1	CASSIDPGGEAFF
TRBV27	TRBJ1-1	CAGRAGVRNTEAFF
TRBV19	TRBJ2-3	CASSLGQGGLDTQYF
TRBV7-2	TRBJ1-2	CASSPGSYGYTF
TRBV27	TRBJ1-1	CASSSYGRGGNTEAFF
TRBV5-1	TRBJ2-5	CASSGGTGGEETQYF
TRBV7-2	TRBJ2-1	CASRPAGTSVYNEQFF
TRBV5-1	TRBJ1-1	CASSLAEEFNTEAFF
TRBV6-5	TRBJ1-2	CASSSAGEYGYTF
TRBV27	TRBJ2-7	CASSIFGGSYEQYF
TRBV5-1	TRBJ2-2	CASSTTTVAAGELFF
TRBV6-1	TRBJ2-5	CASSELRRSEEETQYF